Listed below are T cell receptor beta chains from one sample, sequenced in a study of blood T cell repertoires in COVID-19. Clones were sequenced by immunoSEQ multiplex PCR, and TCRdb holds only the in-frame ones, with some missing. Of about 87,000 clones in the sample, 90% were seen once. Sequencing was done on a sample of peripheral blood. These TCRs come from a man aged 18 to 29 with COVID-19, enrolled during active disease. The CDR3 runs from the conserved cysteine through the conserved F or W. D genes are given only for firm matches. Size is omitted from some rows. Given values are once, few, many or a class for expanded clones.

J: TRBJ2-7
size: .
V: TRBV19
length: 17
D: TRBD2
CDR3: CASSPRPTSGKTYEQYF
DNA: TGTGCCAGTAGTCCCCGCCCGACTAGCGGGAAAACCTACGAGCAGTACTTC

J: TRBJ2-7
size: .
V: TRBV10-3
length: 14
D: TRBD1
CDR3: CAISGDRGYYEQYF
DNA: TGTGCCATCAGTGGGGACAGGGGATACTACGAGCAGTACTTC

J: TRBJ2-7
size: few
V: TRBV6-2/TRBV6-3
length: 15
D: TRBD2
CDR3: CASSYPLAGVYEQYF
DNA: TGTGCCAGCAGTTACCCACTAGCGGGAGTTTACGAGCAGTACTTC

J: TRBJ1-1
size: .
V: TRBV4-1
length: 15
D: .
CDR3: CASSQDFRVGTEAFF
DNA: TGCGCCAGCAGCCAAGATTTCAGGGTGGGCACTGAAGCTTTCTTT

J: TRBJ2-7
size: .
V: TRBV5-1
length: 14
D: .
CDR3: CASSLAGQYYEQYF
DNA: TGCGCCAGCAGCTTGGCCGGACAGTACTACGAGCAGTACTTC

J: TRBJ2-1
size: .
V: TRBV19
length: 14
D: .
CDR3: CASSMGGHLNEQFF
DNA: TGTGCCAGTAGTATGGGGGGGCATTTGAATGAGCAGTTCTTC

J: TRBJ2-7
size: .
V: TRBV18
length: 13
D: .
CDR3: CASSPASSYEQYF
DNA: TGTGCCAGCTCACCGGCCTCCTCCTACGAGCAGTACTTC

J: TRBJ2-1
size: .
V: TRBV11-2
length: 15
D: TRBD1
CDR3: CASSLGARQGTEQFF
DNA: TGTGCCAGCAGCTTGGGGGCTCGACAGGGGACTGAGCAGTTCTTC

J: TRBJ2-7
size: once
V: TRBV7-9
length: 17
D: TRBD1
CDR3: CASSSLLSGTGTYEQYF
DNA: TGTGCCAGCAGTTCACTCCTTTCCGGGACAGGGACTTACGAGCAGTACTTC

J: TRBJ2-2
size: .
V: TRBV27
length: 18
D: TRBD1
CDR3: CASSPRRTGRTNTGELFF
DNA: TGTGCCAGCAGTCCCCGGCGGACAGGTCGAACGAACACCGGGGAGCTGTTTTTT

J: TRBJ2-7
size: .
V: TRBV5-1
length: 13
D: .
CDR3: CASSLDFLYEQYF
DNA: TGCGCCAGCAGCTTGGACTTTCTATACGAGCAGTACTTC

J: TRBJ2-1
size: once
V: TRBV9
length: 14
D: .
CDR3: CASSVRWENNEQFF
DNA: TGTGCCAGCAGCGTACGGTGGGAGAACAATGAGCAGTTCTTC

J: TRBJ2-7
size: .
V: TRBV7-8
length: 18
D: .
CDR3: CASSFGRGPGLGPYEQYF
DNA: TGTGCCAGCAGCTTTGGCAGGGGTCCAGGATTAGGTCCCTACGAGCAGTACTTC

J: TRBJ2-7
size: .
V: TRBV5-1
length: 15
D: .
CDR3: CASSSDGTSIYEQYF
DNA: TGCGCCAGCAGCTCCGATGGGACATCTATCTACGAGCAGTACTTC

J: TRBJ2-7
size: .
V: TRBV9
length: 14
D: TRBD1
CDR3: CASSGGQGLYEQYF
DNA: TGTGCCAGCAGCGGGGGACAGGGGCTCTACGAGCAGTACTTC

J: TRBJ1-1
size: .
V: TRBV6-2/TRBV6-3
length: 18
D: TRBD1
CDR3: CASSYGILQGAADTEAFF
DNA: TGTGCCAGCAGTTACGGCATCCTACAGGGGGCAGCGGACACTGAAGCTTTCTTT

J: TRBJ2-2
size: .
V: TRBV9
length: 16
D: .
CDR3: CASSVSGSGYTGELFF
DNA: TGTGCCAGCAGCGTAAGCGGGTCAGGGTATACCGGGGAGCTGTTTTTT

J: TRBJ2-2
size: .
V: TRBV7-9
length: 18
D: TRBD2
CDR3: CASSLPRGLAGVTGELFF
DNA: TGTGCCAGCAGCTTGCCACGAGGGCTAGCGGGAGTAACCGGGGAGCTGTTTTTT

J: TRBJ1-4
size: .
V: TRBV28
length: 14
D: .
CDR3: CASSFEETNEKLFF
DNA: TGTGCCAGCAGTTTCGAGGAAACTAATGAAAAACTGTTTTTT

J: TRBJ1-2
size: once
V: TRBV6-6
length: 16
D: TRBD1
CDR3: CASSYSRQGVNYGYTF
DNA: TGTGCCAGCAGTTACTCAAGACAGGGCGTCAACTATGGCTACACCTTC

J: TRBJ2-7
size: .
V: TRBV19
length: 15
D: TRBD1
CDR3: CASSMGTGGSYEQYF
DNA: TGTGCCAGTAGTATGGGGACAGGGGGCTCCTACGAGCAGTACTTC

J: TRBJ2-2
size: .
V: TRBV10-3
length: 16
D: TRBD2
CDR3: CAISDLAGVYTGELFF
DNA: TGTGCCATCAGTGACTTAGCGGGAGTTTACACCGGGGAGCTGTTTTTT

J: TRBJ2-3
size: .
V: TRBV5-1
length: 15
D: TRBD2
CDR3: CASSLLAGGPDTQYF
DNA: TGCGCCAGCAGCTTGCTAGCGGGAGGGCCAGATACGCAGTATTTT

J: TRBJ1-1
size: few
V: TRBV4-1
length: 16
D: .
CDR3: CASSRQILPGNTEAFF
DNA: TGCGCCAGCAGCCGCCAAATCCTACCAGGGAACACTGAAGCTTTCTTT

J: TRBJ2-1
size: .
V: TRBV10-3
length: 12
D: .
CDR3: CAIGTDNNEQFF
DNA: TGTGCCATCGGTACAGACAACAATGAGCAGTTCTTC

J: TRBJ1-4
size: .
V: TRBV7-2
length: 15
D: TRBD1
CDR3: CASSLGGTGFEKLLF
DNA: TGTGCCAGCAGCTTAGGAGGGACAGGGTTCGAAAAACTGCTTTTT

J: TRBJ2-3
size: .
V: TRBV6-5
length: 16
D: .
CDR3: CASSYDFGKSTDTQYF
DNA: TGTGCCAGCAGTTACGACTTCGGGAAGAGCACAGATACGCAGTATTTT

J: TRBJ2-5
size: .
V: TRBV9
length: 14
D: TRBD2
CDR3: CASSVDPSGETQYF
DNA: TGTGCCAGCAGCGTAGATCCTAGCGGGGAGACCCAGTACTTC

J: TRBJ2-1
size: .
V: TRBV10-1
length: 13
D: TRBD1
CDR3: CASSGDRGFGQFF
DNA: TGCGCCAGCAGTGGAGACAGGGGGTTTGGGCAGTTCTTC

J: TRBJ1-6
size: once
V: TRBV7-2
length: 16
D: TRBD1
CDR3: CASSLQSGQGRAPLHF
DNA: TGTGCCAGCAGCTTACAATCGGGACAGGGTCGGGCACCCCTCCACTTT

J: TRBJ1-2
size: once
V: TRBV7-9
length: 12
D: .
CDR3: CASSSGGQGYTF
DNA: TGTGCCAGCAGCTCTGGGGGCCAAGGCTACACCTTC

J: TRBJ1-3
size: .
V: TRBV7-8
length: 13
D: .
CDR3: CASSLRGGNTIYF
DNA: TGTGCCAGCAGCTTAAGGGGGGGAAACACCATATATTTT

J: TRBJ1-5
size: .
V: TRBV7-6
length: 16
D: .
CDR3: CASSLDPGNSNQPQHF
DNA: TGTGCCAGCAGCTTAGACCCCGGTAATAGCAATCAGCCCCAGCATTTT

J: TRBJ2-7
size: once
V: TRBV4-3
length: 18
D: TRBD2
CDR3: CASSQGASGRTSSHEQYF
DNA: TGCGCCAGCAGCCAAGGGGCTAGCGGGAGGACGTCCTCGCACGAGCAGTACTTC

J: TRBJ2-7
size: .
V: TRBV5-1
length: 16
D: TRBD2
CDR3: CASSLAPAGTSYEQYF
DNA: TGCGCCAGCAGCTTGGCCCCAGCGGGGACGTCCTACGAGCAGTACTTC

J: TRBJ2-1
size: .
V: TRBV5-8
length: 16
D: TRBD2
CDR3: CASSLEGSGRANEQFF
DNA: TGTGCCAGCAGCCTTGAAGGTAGCGGGAGGGCAAATGAGCAGTTCTTC

J: TRBJ1-5
size: .
V: TRBV19
length: 14
D: TRBD1
CDR3: CATRQGYSNQPQHF
DNA: TGTGCCACCCGACAGGGCTATAGCAATCAGCCCCAGCATTTT

J: TRBJ2-7
size: .
V: TRBV30
length: 13
D: .
CDR3: CAWSLGSSYEQYF
DNA: TGCGCCTGGAGTTTGGGGAGCTCCTACGAGCAGTACTTC

J: TRBJ1-3
size: .
V: TRBV19
length: 15
D: .
CDR3: CASSVTAGSGNTIYF
DNA: TGTGCCAGTAGTGTTACAGCAGGTTCTGGAAACACCATATATTTT

J: TRBJ2-2
size: .
V: TRBV5-1
length: 16
D: TRBD2
CDR3: CASSPGLAPGTGELFF
DNA: TGCGCCAGCAGCCCCGGACTAGCGCCTGGCACCGGGGAGCTGTTTTTT

J: TRBJ2-7
size: few
V: TRBV7-8
length: 14
D: .
CDR3: CASSPESRGYEQYF
DNA: TGTGCCAGCAGCCCCGAGTCCAGGGGCTACGAGCAGTACTTC

J: TRBJ2-1
size: .
V: TRBV9
length: 15
D: TRBD2
CDR3: CASSWTSSAYNEQFF
DNA: TGTGCCAGCAGCTGGACTAGTTCAGCCTACAATGAGCAGTTCTTC

J: TRBJ2-2
size: .
V: TRBV10-3
length: 15
D: .
CDR3: CAISDPGVVTGELFF
DNA: TGTGCCATCAGTGATCCAGGGGTAGTCACCGGGGAGCTGTTTTTT

J: TRBJ2-7
size: .
V: TRBV10-2
length: 16
D: .
CDR3: CASSEVPGYTTYEQYF
DNA: TGCGCCAGCAGTGAAGTGCCAGGCTATACCACCTACGAGCAGTACTTC

J: TRBJ1-2
size: .
V: TRBV27
length: 12
D: .
CDR3: CASMGGAGGYTF
DNA: TGTGCCAGCATGGGGGGGGCCGGAGGCTACACCTTC

J: TRBJ2-7
size: .
V: TRBV25-1
length: 16
D: .
CDR3: CASSEYEFPPSYEQYF
DNA: TGTGCCAGCAGTGAATATGAGTTCCCGCCGTCCTACGAGCAGTACTTC

J: TRBJ2-7
size: .
V: TRBV12-5
length: 11
D: .
CDR3: CASEKSDEQYF
DNA: TGTGCTAGTGAAAAAAGCGACGAGCAGTACTTC

J: TRBJ2-5
size: .
V: TRBV7-3
length: 15
D: TRBD1
CDR3: CASSSSGQLWETQYF
DNA: TGTGCCAGCAGCTCCTCGGGACAGCTCTGGGAGACCCAGTACTTC